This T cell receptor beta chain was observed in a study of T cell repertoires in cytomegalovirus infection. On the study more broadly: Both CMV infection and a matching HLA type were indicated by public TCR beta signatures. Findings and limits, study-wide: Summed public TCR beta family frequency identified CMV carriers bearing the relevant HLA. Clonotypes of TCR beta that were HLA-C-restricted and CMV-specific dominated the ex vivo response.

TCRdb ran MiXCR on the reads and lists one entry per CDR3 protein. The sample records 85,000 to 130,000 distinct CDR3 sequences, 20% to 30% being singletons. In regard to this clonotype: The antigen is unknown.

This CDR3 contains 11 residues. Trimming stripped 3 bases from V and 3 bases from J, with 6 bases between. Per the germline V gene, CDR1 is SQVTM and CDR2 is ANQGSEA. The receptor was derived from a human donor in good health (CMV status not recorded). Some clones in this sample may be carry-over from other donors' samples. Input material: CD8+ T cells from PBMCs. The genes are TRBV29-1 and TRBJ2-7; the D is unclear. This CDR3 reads CSVEGIYEQYF. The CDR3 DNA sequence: TGCAGCGTTGAGGGTATCTACGAGCAGTACTTC.